This T cell receptor (beta chain) was identified in a study of blood T cell repertoires in COVID-19. There are 14 residues in the CDR3. Trimming took 2 bases from V and 6 from J, leaving 11 bases between them. Germline CDR1 is LGHNT and CDR2 is FRNRAP. Assay: immunoSEQ multiplex PCR; the TCRdb copy retains only in-frame clones and omits some. In the table there are around 300,000 clones, roughly 85% of which are singletons. The TCR comes from a human donor in a cohort sampled during active COVID-19. The material sequenced was peripheral blood. The chain links TRBV12-5 to TRBJ1-5; D call uncertain. The CDR3 is CASGLIPGFQPQHF. CDR3 DNA: TGTGCTAGTGGTTTGATCCCCGGTTTTCAGCCCCAGCATTTT.